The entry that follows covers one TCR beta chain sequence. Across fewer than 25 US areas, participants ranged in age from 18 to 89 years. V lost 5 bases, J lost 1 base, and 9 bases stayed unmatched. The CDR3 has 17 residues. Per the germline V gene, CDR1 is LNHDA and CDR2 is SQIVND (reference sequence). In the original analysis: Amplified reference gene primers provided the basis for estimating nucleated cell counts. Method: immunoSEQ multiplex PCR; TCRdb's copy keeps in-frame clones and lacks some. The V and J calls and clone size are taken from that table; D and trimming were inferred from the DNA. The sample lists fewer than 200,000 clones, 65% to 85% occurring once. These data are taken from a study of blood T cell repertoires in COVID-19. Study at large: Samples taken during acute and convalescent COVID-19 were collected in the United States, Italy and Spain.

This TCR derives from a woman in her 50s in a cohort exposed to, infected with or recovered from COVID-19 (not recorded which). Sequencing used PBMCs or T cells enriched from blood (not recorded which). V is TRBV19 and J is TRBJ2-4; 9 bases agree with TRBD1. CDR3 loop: CASSPLTGGMAKNIQYF. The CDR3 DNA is TGTGCCAGTAGTCCATTAACAGGGGGCATGGCCAAAAACATTCAGTACTTC.